These T cell receptor beta chains were read from a single sample in a study of T cells in Graves' hyperthyroidism and ophthalmopathy. TCRdb re-called the multiplex PCR reads through MiXCR, storing one row per CDR3 protein. The sample holds some 340,000 distinct CDR3 sequences, roughly an eighth seen once. Sequencing was carried out using blood. These receptors came from a woman aged 40 to 49 with Graves' ophthalmopathy. Both conserved end residues are part of each CDR3. D genes are given only for firm matches. Rows give clone size only sometimes, using once, few, many, or a class for an expanded clone.

V	size	J	D	DNA	CDR3
TRBV20-1	few	TRBJ2-5	.	TGCAGTGCCATAGACAGGGAGGGAGGAGAGACCCAGTACTTC	CSAIDREGGETQYF
TRBV11-2	many	TRBJ1-1	TRBD1	TGTGCCAGCAGCGTCGGGACAGGGGGCGAGGGGACTGAAGCTTTCTTT	CASSVGTGGEGTEAFF
TRBV6-1	many	TRBJ2-1	.	TGTGCCAGCAGTTTTGGGGAGTTCAGCAATGAGCAGTTCTTC	CASSFGEFSNEQFF
TRBV29-1	.	TRBJ2-7	.	TGCAGCGTCGGACAGACCTACGAGCAGTACTTC	CSVGQTYEQYF
TRBV3-1	many	TRBJ1-2	.	TGTGCCAGCAGCCCTTCTCCTGAGGGGGGCTACACCTTC	CASSPSPEGGYTF
TRBV7-9	.	TRBJ2-7	.	TGTGCCAGCGCCAGGGGAGGGGGGGTAGGGGAGCAGTACTTC	CASARGGGVGEQYF
TRBV7-7	many	TRBJ2-5	.	TGTGCTCTAGGAGGGCGTAGGGAGACCCAGTACTTC	CALGGRRETQYF
TRBV28	many	TRBJ2-2	.	TGTGCCAGCAGCGAACAGGGCCTGGGCGGGGAGCTGTTTTTT	CASSEQGLGGELFF
TRBV18	many	TRBJ1-1	.	TGTGCCAGCTCACTCGGACACAAGAACACTGAAGCTTTCTTT	CASSLGHKNTEAFF
TRBV6-5	many	TRBJ1-1	.	TGTGCCAGCAGTTACTCTTTCCCGACGCTGAACACTGAAGCTTTCTTT	CASSYSFPTLNTEAFF
TRBV10-1	many	TRBJ2-1	.	TGCGCCAGCAGTGACCCGACAGGTCTTCCCTTTAATGAGCAGTTCTTC	CASSDPTGLPFNEQFF
TRBV10-2	many	TRBJ1-1	.	TGCGCCAGCCAAAGGAAAATACAGGGTATGAACACTGAAGCTTTCTTT	CASQRKIQGMNTEAFF
TRBV19	few	TRBJ1-6	TRBD1	TGTGCCAGTAGTATCCCAAGGGGGCCGGGGAATTCACCCCTCCACTTT	CASSIPRGPGNSPLHF
TRBV30	few	TRBJ1-1	.	TGTGCCTGGAGTTGGGATGGGAACACTGAAGCTTTCTTT	CAWSWDGNTEAFF
TRBV10-3	.	TRBJ1-1	.	TGTGCCATCAGCCCACATTCGAACACTGAAGCTTTCTTT	CAISPHSNTEAFF
TRBV12-3/TRBV12-4	many	TRBJ1-1	.	TGTGCCAGCAGTTCCACCGGGAGAGGGGTGGTTGCTTTCTTT	CASSSTGRGVVAFF
TRBV28	many	TRBJ2-7	.	TGTGCCAGCAGACCGACCGGGACATTTTCCTACGAGCAGTACTTC	CASRPTGTFSYEQYF
TRBV3-1	few	TRBJ1-6	TRBD1	TGTGCCAGCAGCCCGGAGACAGGGGGCTATTCACCCCTCCACTTT	CASSPETGGYSPLHF
TRBV18	once	TRBJ1-1	.	TGTGCCAGCTCCCCGGTTCGGGGAGGGAAAAACACTGAAGCTTTCTTT	CASSPVRGGKNTEAFF
TRBV3-1	.	TRBJ2-1	TRBD2	TGTGCCAGCAGCCTTACTTGGACTAGCGGAACTTACAATGAGCAGTTCTTC	CASSLTWTSGTYNEQFF
TRBV7-9	few	TRBJ2-5	.	TGTGCCAGCAGCTTAGTGCTCAGGGGCCAAGAGACCCAGTACTTC	CASSLVLRGQETQYF
TRBV20-1	many	TRBJ2-5	TRBD2	TGCAGTGCGTGGACTAGCGGGGGGAAAGAGACCCAGTACTTC	CSAWTSGGKETQYF
TRBV9	few	TRBJ2-1	TRBD2	TGTGCCAGCAGCGTAGGGGGGCTAGCGGGTATGGAGCAGTTCTTC	CASSVGGLAGMEQFF
TRBV29-1	many	TRBJ1-2	.	TGCAGCGTTGTCAGGGGAGGCTATGGCTACACCTTC	CSVVRGGYGYTF
TRBV12-3/TRBV12-4	many	TRBJ2-1	TRBD2	TGTGCCAGCTCGGTCGTACTAGCGGGAGTCGATGAGCAGTTCTTC	CASSVVLAGVDEQFF
TRBV6-1	many	TRBJ1-5	.	TGTGCCAGCAGTGAAAACTCACTACTTCAGCCCCAGCATTTT	CASSENSLLQPQHF
TRBV12-3/TRBV12-4	few	TRBJ1-1	TRBD1	TGTGCCAGCAGTTCCGGACAGGGGCTAGTGAACACTGAAGCTTTCTTT	CASSSGQGLVNTEAFF
TRBV15	few	TRBJ1-4	TRBD1	TGTGCCACCTCCAAGGGACAGGGGGCCTTGTCTAATGAAAAACTGTTTTTT	CATSKGQGALSNEKLFF
TRBV4-1	many	TRBJ1-6	.	TGCGCCAGCAGCCCTAAACAGGATCCGGCTTATAATTCACCCCTCCACTTT	CASSPKQDPAYNSPLHF
TRBV6-2/TRBV6-3	many	TRBJ1-2	.	TGTGCCAGCAGTGACACAGGGTCGGTGCTTGGCTACACCTTC	CASSDTGSVLGYTF
TRBV10-2	many	TRBJ2-7	TRBD1	TGCGCCAGCAGGGGAAGGGGGGACAGGGGCTACGAGCAGTACTTC	CASRGRGDRGYEQYF
TRBV29-1	many	TRBJ2-4	.	TGCAGCGTTGAAGAAGTCGGCATTCAGTACTTC	CSVEEVGIQYF
TRBV12-3/TRBV12-4	.	TRBJ2-7	.	TGTGCCAGCGCAAACCGGGGTGCCTACAAGCAGTACTTC	CASANRGAYKQYF
TRBV12-5	many	TRBJ2-2	.	TGTGCTAGTGGTTTTCTAAACCCCTTCACCGGGGAGCTGTTTTTT	CASGFLNPFTGELFF
TRBV11-2	many	TRBJ2-1	TRBD2	TGTGCCAGCAGCACATTAGCGGGGGGTTTCTACAATGAGCAGTTCTTC	CASSTLAGGFYNEQFF
TRBV2	many	TRBJ1-5	.	TGTGCCAGCAGAGCTAAGCCACAGGGAGCTAGCAATCAGCCCCAGCATTTT	CASRAKPQGASNQPQHF
TRBV7-2	many	TRBJ1-2	TRBD1	TGTGCCAGCAGCTTAGATGGACAGGGTGGCTACACCTTC	CASSLDGQGGYTF
TRBV4-1	.	TRBJ2-7	.	TGCGCCAGCAGCCCTGGCTGGAGGGATCGGGGCGAGCAGTACTTC	CASSPGWRDRGEQYF
TRBV12-3/TRBV12-4	many	TRBJ1-2	.	TGTGCCAGCAGTTTGGGGGGTTCGGGCTACACCTTC	CASSLGGSGYTF
TRBV6-1	many	TRBJ1-6	.	TGTGCCAGCACCCCGGATTATAATTCACCCCTCCACTTT	CASTPDYNSPLHF
TRBV5-1	.	TRBJ2-1	TRBD2	TGCGCCAGCAGCAGAGAGTTAGCGGGAGCCGGTGAGCAGTTCTTC	CASSRELAGAGEQFF
TRBV12-5	many	TRBJ1-6	.	TGTGCTAGTGGTTGGTGGGCAGGCTCCTATAATTCACCCCTCCACTTT	CASGWWAGSYNSPLHF
TRBV7-9	many	TRBJ2-7	TRBD2	TGTGCCAGCAGCTCTACTAGCGCCTTGAACTACGAGCAGTACTTC	CASSSTSALNYEQYF
TRBV2	many	TRBJ1-1	TRBD1	TGTGCCAGCAGCGGACAGGGCGGCCAAGCTTTCTTT	CASSGQGGQAFF
TRBV7-6	.	TRBJ2-1	TRBD2	TGTGCCAGCAGCTTAGCACCGACGACTAGCGGGAGGGCCTACAATGAGCAGTTCTTC	CASSLAPTTSGRAYNEQFF
TRBV13	once	TRBJ2-7	TRBD2	TGTGCCAGCAGCTTAATCCGGGGCAGGGAGGTGTCGGGAGGCTACGAGCAGTACTTC	CASSLIRGREVSGGYEQYF
TRBV20-1	many	TRBJ1-3	.	TGCAGTGCGCCCAAGGCAGGGCCTAACTCTGGAAACACCATATATTTT	CSAPKAGPNSGNTIYF
TRBV5-4	few	TRBJ1-2	TRBD1	TGTGCCAGCAGCTCAGACAGGGGACAGAACGTGGGCTACACCTTC	CASSSDRGQNVGYTF
TRBV3-1	few	TRBJ1-4	.	TGTGCCAGCAGCCAACAGGGGCAGCGGGAAAAACTGTTTTTT	CASSQQGQREKLFF
TRBV10-1	many	TRBJ1-6	.	TGCGCCAGCACACAGGGATGGACTTCACCCCTCCACTTT	CASTQGWTSPLHF
TRBV28	many	TRBJ2-5	.	TGTGCCAGCAGAGGGGACACTTTTATCGGACACCATGGGGAGACCCAGTACTTC	CASRGDTFIGHHGETQYF
TRBV6-1	many	TRBJ2-7	.	TGTGCCAGCAGTGAAAAGGGCAGGGGAAACGAGCAGTACTTC	CASSEKGRGNEQYF
TRBV2	many	TRBJ2-5	.	TGTGCCAGCAGTCCCCAGGGGCAAGAGACCCAGTACTTC	CASSPQGQETQYF
TRBV9	few	TRBJ2-1	.	TGTACCAGCAGCGTACTCGGCGGGGGCCTCAATGAGCAGTTCTTC	CTSSVLGGGLNEQFF